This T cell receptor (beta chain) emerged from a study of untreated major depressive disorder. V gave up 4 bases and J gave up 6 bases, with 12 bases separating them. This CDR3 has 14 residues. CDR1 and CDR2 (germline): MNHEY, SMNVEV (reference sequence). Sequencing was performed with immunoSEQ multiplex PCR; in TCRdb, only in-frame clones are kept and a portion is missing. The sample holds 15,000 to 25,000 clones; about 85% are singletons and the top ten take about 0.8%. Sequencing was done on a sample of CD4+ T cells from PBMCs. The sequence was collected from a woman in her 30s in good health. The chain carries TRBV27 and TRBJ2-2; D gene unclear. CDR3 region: CASSSRLMAGELFF. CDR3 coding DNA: TGTGCCAGCAGTTCCCGACTCATGGCCGGGGAGCTGTTTTTT.